Listed below are T cell receptor beta chains from one sample, sequenced in a study of blood T cell repertoires in COVID-19. Assay: immunoSEQ multiplex PCR; the TCRdb copy retains only in-frame clones and omits some. Among a few hundred thousand clones listed, about nine tenths were seen once. Sequences were obtained from peripheral blood. These receptors originate from a woman aged 25 to 39 with COVID-19, enrolled during active disease. CDR3s include the opening cysteine and the closing phenylalanine or tryptophan. D genes are given only for firm matches. The size field is filled for only some rows; it gives once, few, many or a size class.

V gene: TRBV30
J gene: TRBJ1-2
D gene: -
clone size: once
CDR3 DNA: TGTGCCTGGAGTGTAACACAGGGAGGGTATGGCTACACCTTC
CDR3 protein: CAWSVTQGGYGYTF

V gene: TRBV25-1
J gene: TRBJ2-3
D gene: -
clone size: -
CDR3 DNA: TGTGCCACCCTAGACTGGAGCACAGATACGCAGTATTTT
CDR3 protein: CATLDWSTDTQYF

V gene: TRBV6-2/TRBV6-3
J gene: TRBJ1-5
D gene: -
clone size: -
CDR3 DNA: TGTGCCAGCAGTATGGTGGGTATGAGGCAGCCCCAGCATTTT
CDR3 protein: CASSMVGMRQPQHF

V gene: TRBV29-1
J gene: TRBJ2-3
D gene: TRBD2
clone size: -
CDR3 DNA: TGCAGCGTTGACCTAGCGGGAGCTACAGATACGCAGTATTTT
CDR3 protein: CSVDLAGATDTQYF

V gene: TRBV27
J gene: TRBJ2-6
D gene: TRBD1
clone size: -
CDR3 DNA: TGTGCCAGCAGTCCCCAGACAGGGGGCTCTATCGCTGGGGCCAACGTCCTGACTTTC
CDR3 protein: CASSPQTGGSIAGANVLTF

V gene: TRBV5-1
J gene: TRBJ1-1
D gene: TRBD1
clone size: -
CDR3 DNA: TGCGCCAGCAGCCCCGACCGGACAGGGGGCGGCGAAGCTTTCTTT
CDR3 protein: CASSPDRTGGGEAFF

V gene: TRBV29-1
J gene: TRBJ1-2
D gene: TRBD1
clone size: -
CDR3 DNA: TGCAGCGTCGGACAGGGGAAAACCTTC
CDR3 protein: CSVGQGKTF

V gene: TRBV5-1
J gene: TRBJ2-3
D gene: -
clone size: -
CDR3 DNA: TGCGCCAGCAGCTGGGGGGGGGACACCCTCACAGATACGCAGTATTTT
CDR3 protein: CASSWGGDTLTDTQYF

V gene: TRBV20-1
J gene: TRBJ1-5
D gene: -
clone size: -
CDR3 DNA: TGCAGTGCCAGTCCCGGGGGGCTGGACAATCAGCCCCAGCATTTT
CDR3 protein: CSASPGGLDNQPQHF

V gene: TRBV30
J gene: TRBJ1-4
D gene: TRBD1
clone size: -
CDR3 DNA: TGTGCCTGGAGTAGAGACAGGGGTAATGAAAAACTGTTTTTT
CDR3 protein: CAWSRDRGNEKLFF

V gene: TRBV6-1
J gene: TRBJ1-6
D gene: -
clone size: once
CDR3 DNA: TGTGCCAGCAGTGAAGCGGGTGGACAGATAAATTCACCCCTCCACTTT
CDR3 protein: CASSEAGGQINSPLHF

V gene: TRBV6-5
J gene: TRBJ1-1
D gene: TRBD1
clone size: -
CDR3 DNA: TGTGCCAGCAGCTGGGACAGGAGGAACACTGAAGCTTTCTTT
CDR3 protein: CASSWDRRNTEAFF

V gene: TRBV4-1
J gene: TRBJ2-1
D gene: -
clone size: -
CDR3 DNA: TGCGCCAGCAGCCGCCGACTTGAATACAATGAGCAGTTCTTC
CDR3 protein: CASSRRLEYNEQFF

V gene: TRBV3-1/TRBV3-2
J gene: TRBJ1-5
D gene: -
clone size: -
CDR3 DNA: TGTGCCAGCAGCCAAGAACTCAACGATCAGCCCCAGCATTTT
CDR3 protein: CASSQELNDQPQHF

V gene: TRBV18
J gene: TRBJ2-5
D gene: TRBD2
clone size: -
CDR3 DNA: TGTGCCAGCTCACCGCGGGAGGGCCCTCCGGGGGGTGAGACCCAGTACTTC
CDR3 protein: CASSPREGPPGGETQYF

V gene: TRBV5-4
J gene: TRBJ1-3
D gene: -
clone size: -
CDR3 DNA: TGTGCCAGCAGCTTGGGGTCAGGAATGGGAAACACCATATATTTT
CDR3 protein: CASSLGSGMGNTIYF

V gene: TRBV9
J gene: TRBJ1-4
D gene: TRBD1
clone size: -
CDR3 DNA: TGTGCCAGCAGCGTAGCTTCGGGGCAGGGGGGTGAAAAACTGTTTTTT
CDR3 protein: CASSVASGQGGEKLFF

V gene: TRBV28
J gene: TRBJ2-1
D gene: TRBD2
clone size: -
CDR3 DNA: TGTGCCAGCAGTCCACCGGGACTAGCGGACAATGAGCAGTTCTTC
CDR3 protein: CASSPPGLADNEQFF

V gene: TRBV3-1/TRBV3-2
J gene: TRBJ2-5
D gene: -
clone size: -
CDR3 DNA: TGTGCCAGCAGCCCCTCTGGCAGTCTTGAGACCCAGTACTTC
CDR3 protein: CASSPSGSLETQYF

V gene: TRBV6-1
J gene: TRBJ1-5
D gene: TRBD1
clone size: -
CDR3 DNA: TGTGCCAGCAGTGAGGAGGGGGCTAGCAATCAGCCCCAGCATTTT
CDR3 protein: CASSEEGASNQPQHF

V gene: TRBV19
J gene: TRBJ2-2
D gene: TRBD2
clone size: -
CDR3 DNA: TGTGCCAGTAGTTGGGGACTAGCGGGCAACACCGGGGAGCTGTTTTTT
CDR3 protein: CASSWGLAGNTGELFF

V gene: TRBV25-1
J gene: TRBJ2-2
D gene: TRBD1
clone size: -
CDR3 DNA: TGTGCCAGCAGACAGGGGGGCGACACCGGGGAGCTGTTTTTT
CDR3 protein: CASRQGGDTGELFF

V gene: TRBV30
J gene: TRBJ1-2
D gene: -
clone size: -
CDR3 DNA: TGTGCCTGGGACCACAGGGAATTCTATGGCTACACCTTC
CDR3 protein: CAWDHREFYGYTF

V gene: TRBV6-1
J gene: TRBJ1-3
D gene: -
clone size: once
CDR3 DNA: TGTGCCAGCAGTGAAGGGCGGAACTCTGGAAACACCATATATTTT
CDR3 protein: CASSEGRNSGNTIYF

V gene: TRBV28
J gene: TRBJ2-7
D gene: TRBD1
clone size: -
CDR3 DNA: TGTGCCAGCAGTTTCTCGGGACAGGGCTACGAGCAGTACTTC
CDR3 protein: CASSFSGQGYEQYF

V gene: TRBV10-3
J gene: TRBJ1-1
D gene: TRBD1
clone size: -
CDR3 DNA: TGTGCCATCAGCCGGACAGGGGGCACTGAAGCTTTCTTT
CDR3 protein: CAISRTGGTEAFF

V gene: TRBV3-1/TRBV3-2
J gene: TRBJ1-5
D gene: -
clone size: -
CDR3 DNA: TGTGCCAGCAGCTGGTCAGGGGGCAATCAGCCCCAGCATTTT
CDR3 protein: CASSWSGGNQPQHF

V gene: TRBV5-6
J gene: TRBJ2-3
D gene: TRBD1
clone size: -
CDR3 DNA: TGTGCCAGCAGCTTGGAAGGACAGGGGGTTGCAGATACGCAGTATTTT
CDR3 protein: CASSLEGQGVADTQYF

V gene: TRBV10-2
J gene: TRBJ2-5
D gene: TRBD1
clone size: -
CDR3 DNA: TGCGCCAGCAGTGTGACAGGGCTACAAGAGACCCAGTACTTC
CDR3 protein: CASSVTGLQETQYF

V gene: TRBV5-4
J gene: TRBJ1-6
D gene: TRBD1
clone size: -
CDR3 DNA: TGTGCCAGCAGCTCCCCCCCCGGGACAGACCATAATTCACCCCTCCACTTT
CDR3 protein: CASSSPPGTDHNSPLHF

V gene: TRBV7-2
J gene: TRBJ1-4
D gene: -
clone size: -
CDR3 DNA: TGTGCCAGCAGCTTAACGGGTGCCGGCAGAAGTGAAAAACTGTTTTTT
CDR3 protein: CASSLTGAGRSEKLFF

V gene: TRBV19
J gene: TRBJ2-1
D gene: -
clone size: -
CDR3 DNA: TGTGCCAGTAGTATAGGGTCTGGACTATCCAGGGATGAGCAGTTCTTC
CDR3 protein: CASSIGSGLSRDEQFF

V gene: TRBV3-1/TRBV3-2
J gene: TRBJ2-1
D gene: -
clone size: once
CDR3 DNA: TGTGCCAGCAGCCAAGGGGCCGCGAATGAGCAGTTCTTC
CDR3 protein: CASSQGAANEQFF

V gene: TRBV15
J gene: TRBJ1-2
D gene: -
clone size: -
CDR3 DNA: TGTGCCACCAGCAGCCGGAGGTTTGGTAACTATGGCTACACCTTC
CDR3 protein: CATSSRRFGNYGYTF

V gene: TRBV19
J gene: TRBJ2-1
D gene: TRBD1
clone size: -
CDR3 DNA: TGTGCCAGTAGTATGGGGACAGGCGAGGGGAATGAGCAGTTCTTC
CDR3 protein: CASSMGTGEGNEQFF

V gene: TRBV29-1
J gene: TRBJ1-2
D gene: TRBD1
clone size: -
CDR3 DNA: TGCAGCGTTGAGGAGACAGGGTATCGGAACTATGGCTACACCTTC
CDR3 protein: CSVEETGYRNYGYTF

V gene: TRBV29-1
J gene: TRBJ1-5
D gene: TRBD1
clone size: -
CDR3 DNA: TGCAGCGTGGGGACAGGTGGTCAGCCCCAGCATTTT
CDR3 protein: CSVGTGGQPQHF

V gene: TRBV24-1
J gene: TRBJ2-1
D gene: TRBD2
clone size: -
CDR3 DNA: TGTGCCACCAGTGATGGGACTAGCGGGAGGAATGAGCAGTTCTTC
CDR3 protein: CATSDGTSGRNEQFF

V gene: TRBV3-1/TRBV3-2
J gene: TRBJ2-1
D gene: TRBD2
clone size: -
CDR3 DNA: TGTGCCAGCAGCCAAGATTTGCAGCGGGAGACCGATTTTTCCTACAATGAGCAGTTCTTC
CDR3 protein: CASSQDLQRETDFSYNEQFF

V gene: TRBV2
J gene: TRBJ1-5
D gene: -
clone size: -
CDR3 DNA: TGTGCCAGCAGTGAAGGGAGGGACCAGCCCCAGCATTTT
CDR3 protein: CASSEGRDQPQHF

V gene: TRBV27
J gene: TRBJ1-2
D gene: -
clone size: -
CDR3 DNA: TGTGCCAGCAGGGGGCAAGCAACTAACTATGGCTACACCTTC
CDR3 protein: CASRGQATNYGYTF

V gene: TRBV7-2
J gene: TRBJ1-2
D gene: TRBD1
clone size: -
CDR3 DNA: TGTGCCAGCAGCTTAGCTTCGACAGGGGCCGACTATGGCTACACCTTC
CDR3 protein: CASSLASTGADYGYTF

V gene: TRBV30
J gene: TRBJ1-4
D gene: TRBD1
clone size: -
CDR3 DNA: TGTGCCTACACCGGACCAGGGACAGGGGTGGTTGAAAAACTGTTTTTT
CDR3 protein: CAYTGPGTGVVEKLFF

V gene: TRBV14
J gene: TRBJ2-7
D gene: -
clone size: -
CDR3 DNA: TGTGCCAGCAGCCAAGATCGTCGGAGATCCTACGAGCAGTACTTC
CDR3 protein: CASSQDRRRSYEQYF

V gene: TRBV7-9
J gene: TRBJ1-2
D gene: TRBD1
clone size: -
CDR3 DNA: TGTGCCAGCAGCTTCCATGGACAGGGTGGCTACACCTTC
CDR3 protein: CASSFHGQGGYTF

V gene: TRBV14
J gene: TRBJ1-1
D gene: -
clone size: -
CDR3 DNA: TGTGCCAGCAGCCCCTTGGGACACCCTGAAGCTTTCTTT
CDR3 protein: CASSPLGHPEAFF

V gene: TRBV3-1/TRBV3-2
J gene: TRBJ2-1
D gene: TRBD1
clone size: -
CDR3 DNA: TGTGCCAGCAGCCAGGACAGGGTGTCCTACAATGAGCAGTTCTTC
CDR3 protein: CASSQDRVSYNEQFF

V gene: TRBV28
J gene: TRBJ2-1
D gene: TRBD2
clone size: -
CDR3 DNA: TGTGCCAGCAGTTTCGTGGGACTAGGACTGACTCCCCAGTTCTTC
CDR3 protein: CASSFVGLGLTPQFF

V gene: TRBV7-9
J gene: TRBJ2-7
D gene: TRBD1
clone size: -
CDR3 DNA: TGTGCCAGCAGCTTAATCGGGACAGGTTCCTACGAGCAGTACTTC
CDR3 protein: CASSLIGTGSYEQYF

V gene: TRBV28
J gene: TRBJ1-2
D gene: TRBD1
clone size: -
CDR3 DNA: TGTGCCAGCAAGACCCACTCTGTAGGGGGCGCCGGGGTCTACTATGGCTACACCTTC
CDR3 protein: CASKTHSVGGAGVYYGYTF

V gene: TRBV9
J gene: TRBJ2-7
D gene: -
clone size: -
CDR3 DNA: TGTGCCAGCAGCGTTGCATTGTCAGGCGAGCAGTACTTC
CDR3 protein: CASSVALSGEQYF

V gene: TRBV30
J gene: TRBJ2-3
D gene: TRBD2
clone size: once
CDR3 DNA: TGTGCCTGGAGGCTAGCGGGGGCCACAGATACGCAGTATTTT
CDR3 protein: CAWRLAGATDTQYF

V gene: TRBV14
J gene: TRBJ2-6
D gene: -
clone size: -
CDR3 DNA: TGTGCCAGCAGCCCCTTTAGAAGCTCTGGGGCCAACGTCCTGACTTTC
CDR3 protein: CASSPFRSSGANVLTF